This T cell receptor (beta chain) was recovered during a study of T cell responses to AZD1222 COVID-19 vaccine. Sequencing was performed with immunoSEQ multiplex PCR; in TCRdb, only in-frame clones are kept and a portion is missing. The sample holds fewer than 200,000 clones, about 89% seen once. A note on this clone: Antigen: not known.

General study points: Clonal diversity was possibly underestimated, and the donors were mostly white British, with more females.

The CDR3 is made up of 14 amino acids. V was pared by 5 bases and J by 7 bases, with 12 bases between. Per germline, CDR1 LNHDA and CDR2 SQIVND (reference sequence). The source was peripheral blood, collected on day 0 of AZD1222 vaccination. The rearrangement links TRBV19 to TRBJ1-6, with D unresolved. The origin of this receptor is an adult in good health. The CDR3 sequence is CASSFDMGNSPLHF. For the CDR3, the DNA is TGTGCCAGTAGTTTCGACATGGGCAATTCACCCCTCCACTTT.